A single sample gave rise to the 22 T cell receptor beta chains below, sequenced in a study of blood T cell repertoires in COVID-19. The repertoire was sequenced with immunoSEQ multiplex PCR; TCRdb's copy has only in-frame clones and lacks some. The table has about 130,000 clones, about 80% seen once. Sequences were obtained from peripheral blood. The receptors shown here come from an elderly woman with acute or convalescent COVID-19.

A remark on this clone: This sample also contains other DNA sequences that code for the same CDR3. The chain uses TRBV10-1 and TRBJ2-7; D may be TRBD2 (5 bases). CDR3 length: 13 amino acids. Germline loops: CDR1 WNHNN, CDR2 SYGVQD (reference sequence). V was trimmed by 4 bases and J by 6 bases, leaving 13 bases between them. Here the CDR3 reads CASSVGGSGEQYF. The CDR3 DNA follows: TGCGCCAGCAGTGTTGGAGGATCTGGCGAGCAGTACTTC.

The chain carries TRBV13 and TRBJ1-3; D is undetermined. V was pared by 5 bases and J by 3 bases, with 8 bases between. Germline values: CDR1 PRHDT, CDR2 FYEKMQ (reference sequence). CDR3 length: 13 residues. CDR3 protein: CASSLPNGNTIYF. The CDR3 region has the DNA TGTGCCAGCAGCCTACCGAATGGAAACACCATATATTTT.

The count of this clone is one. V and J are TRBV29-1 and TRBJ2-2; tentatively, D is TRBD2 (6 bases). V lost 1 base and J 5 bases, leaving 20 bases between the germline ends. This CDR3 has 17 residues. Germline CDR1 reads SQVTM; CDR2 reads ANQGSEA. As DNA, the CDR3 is TGCAGCGTTGAAGGTGCTTCGGGAGCCTTGGGAACCGGGGAGCTGTTTTTT. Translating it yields CSVEGASGALGTGELFF.

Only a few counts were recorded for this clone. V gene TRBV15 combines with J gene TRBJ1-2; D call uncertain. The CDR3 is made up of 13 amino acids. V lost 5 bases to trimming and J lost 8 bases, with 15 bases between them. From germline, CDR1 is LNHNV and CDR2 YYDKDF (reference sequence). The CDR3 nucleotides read TGTGCCACCAGCCCTACGAGGTTATTAGGCTACACCTTC. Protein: CATSPTRLLGYTF.

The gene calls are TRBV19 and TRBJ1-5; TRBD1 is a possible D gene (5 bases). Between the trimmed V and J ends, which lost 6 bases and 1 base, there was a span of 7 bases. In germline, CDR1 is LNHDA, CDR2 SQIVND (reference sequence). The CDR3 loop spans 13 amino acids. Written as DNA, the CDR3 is TGTGCCAGTAGAAGGGGCAGCAATCAGCCCCAGCATTTT. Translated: CASRRGSNQPQHF.

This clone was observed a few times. CDR3 sequence (DNA): TGTGCCAGCAGCCCGGTAGCGGGGGGGGTGGCAGATACGCAGTATTTT. Its protein is CASSPVAGGVADTQYF. V is TRBV3-1 (or the pseudogene TRBV3-2) and J is TRBJ2-3, with 11 bases identical to TRBD2. The germline V gene encodes CDR1 LGHDT and CDR2 YNNKEL (reference sequence). This CDR3 comprises 16 residues. Unmatched junction bases numbered 7, after V lost 4 bases and J lost 4 bases.

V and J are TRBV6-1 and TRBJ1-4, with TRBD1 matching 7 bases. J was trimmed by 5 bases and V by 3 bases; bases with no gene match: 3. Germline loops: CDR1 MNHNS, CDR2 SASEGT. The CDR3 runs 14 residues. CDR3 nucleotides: TGTGCCAGCAGTGAGGGACAGACCAATGAAAAACTGTTTTTT. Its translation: CASSEGQTNEKLFF.

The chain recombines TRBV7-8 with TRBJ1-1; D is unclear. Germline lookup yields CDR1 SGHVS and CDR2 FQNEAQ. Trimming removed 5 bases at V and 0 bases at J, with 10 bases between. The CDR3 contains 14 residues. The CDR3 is CASSARELNTEAFF. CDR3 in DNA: TGTGCCAGCAGCGCCCGGGAGCTGAACACTGAAGCTTTCTTT.

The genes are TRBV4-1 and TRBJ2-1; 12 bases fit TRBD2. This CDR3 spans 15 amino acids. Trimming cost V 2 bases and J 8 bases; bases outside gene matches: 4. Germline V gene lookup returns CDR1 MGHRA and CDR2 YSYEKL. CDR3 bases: TGCGCCAGCAGCCAACTAGCGGGGGGGCCCCATGAGCAGTTCTTC. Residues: CASSQLAGGPHEQFF.

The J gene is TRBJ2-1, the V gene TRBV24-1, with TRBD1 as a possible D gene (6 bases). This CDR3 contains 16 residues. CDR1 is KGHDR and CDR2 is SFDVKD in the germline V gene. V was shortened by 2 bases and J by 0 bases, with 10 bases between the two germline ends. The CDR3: CATSDSGALSYNEQFF. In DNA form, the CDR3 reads TGTGCCACCAGTGATTCAGGGGCCCTCTCCTACAATGAGCAGTTCTTC.

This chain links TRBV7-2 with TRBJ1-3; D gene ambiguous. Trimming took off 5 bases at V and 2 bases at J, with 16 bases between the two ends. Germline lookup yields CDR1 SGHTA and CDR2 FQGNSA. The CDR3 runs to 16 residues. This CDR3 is CASSPGRGRTGNTIYF. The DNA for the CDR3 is TGTGCCAGCAGCCCTGGGCGGGGAAGGACTGGAAACACCATATATTTT.

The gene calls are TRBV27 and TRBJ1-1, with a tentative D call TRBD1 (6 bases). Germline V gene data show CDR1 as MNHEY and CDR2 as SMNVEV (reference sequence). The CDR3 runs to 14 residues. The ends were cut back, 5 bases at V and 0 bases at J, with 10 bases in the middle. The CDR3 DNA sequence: TGTGCCAGCAGTGCCGGGACATTGAACACTGAAGCTTTCTTT. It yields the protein CASSAGTLNTEAFF.

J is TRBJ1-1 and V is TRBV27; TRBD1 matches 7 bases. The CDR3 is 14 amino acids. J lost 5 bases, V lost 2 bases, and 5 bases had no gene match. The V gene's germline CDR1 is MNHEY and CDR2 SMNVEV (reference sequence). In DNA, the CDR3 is TGTGCCAGCAGTTTAGTAGGGGGCAAGACTGAAGCTTTCTTT. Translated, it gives CASSLVGGKTEAFF.

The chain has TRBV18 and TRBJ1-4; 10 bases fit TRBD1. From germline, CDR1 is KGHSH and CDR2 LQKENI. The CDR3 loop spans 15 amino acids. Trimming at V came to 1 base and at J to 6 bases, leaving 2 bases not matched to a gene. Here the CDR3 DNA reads TGTGCCAGCTCACCACGGACAGGGGGATATGAAAAACTGTTTTTT. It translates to CASSPRTGGYEKLFF.

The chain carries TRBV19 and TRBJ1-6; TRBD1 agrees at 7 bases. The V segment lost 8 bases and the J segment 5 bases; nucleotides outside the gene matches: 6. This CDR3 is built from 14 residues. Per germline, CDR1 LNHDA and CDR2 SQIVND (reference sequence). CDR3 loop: CASSEGTDNSPLHF. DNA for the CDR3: TGTGCCAGTTCTGAGGGGACAGATAATTCACCCCTCCACTTT.

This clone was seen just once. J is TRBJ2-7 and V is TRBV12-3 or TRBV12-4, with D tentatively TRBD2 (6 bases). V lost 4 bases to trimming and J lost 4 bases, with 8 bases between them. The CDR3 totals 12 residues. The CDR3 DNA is TGTGCCAGCAGTTCCGGGACTTACGAGCAGTACTTC. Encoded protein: CASSSGTYEQYF.

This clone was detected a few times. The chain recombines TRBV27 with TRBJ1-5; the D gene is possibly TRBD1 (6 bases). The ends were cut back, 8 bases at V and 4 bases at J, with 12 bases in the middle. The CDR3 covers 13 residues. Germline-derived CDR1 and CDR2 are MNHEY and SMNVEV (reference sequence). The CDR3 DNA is TGTGCCAGCGGGCAGGGGTGGAATCAGCCCCAGCATTTT. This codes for CASGQGWNQPQHF.

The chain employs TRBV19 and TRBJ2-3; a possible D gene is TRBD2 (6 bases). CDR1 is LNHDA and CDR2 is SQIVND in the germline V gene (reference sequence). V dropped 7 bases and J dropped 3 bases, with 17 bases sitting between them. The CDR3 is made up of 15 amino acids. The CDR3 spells CASTPRWGRTDTQYF. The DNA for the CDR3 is TGTGCCAGTACGCCTCGGTGGGGGAGGACAGATACGCAGTATTTT.

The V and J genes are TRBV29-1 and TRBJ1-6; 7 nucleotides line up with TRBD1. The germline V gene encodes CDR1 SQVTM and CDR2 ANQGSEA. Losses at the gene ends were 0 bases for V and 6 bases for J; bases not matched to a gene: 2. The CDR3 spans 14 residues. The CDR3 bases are TGCAGCGTTGAAGACGGGACAGCTAATTCACCCCTCCACTTT. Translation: CSVEDGTANSPLHF.

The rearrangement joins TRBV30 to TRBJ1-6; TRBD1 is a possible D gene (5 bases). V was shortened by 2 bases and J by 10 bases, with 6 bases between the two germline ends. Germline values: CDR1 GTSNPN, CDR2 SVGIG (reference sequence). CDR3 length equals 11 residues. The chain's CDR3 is CAWSPGSPLHF. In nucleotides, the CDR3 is TGTGCCTGGAGTCCAGGGTCACCCCTCCACTTT.

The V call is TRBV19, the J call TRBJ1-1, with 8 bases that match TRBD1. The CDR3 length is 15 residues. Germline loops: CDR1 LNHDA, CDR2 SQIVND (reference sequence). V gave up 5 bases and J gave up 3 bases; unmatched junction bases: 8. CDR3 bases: TGTGCCAGTAGTGATCCGTACAGGGGGGACACTGAAGCTTTCTTT. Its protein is CASSDPYRGDTEAFF.

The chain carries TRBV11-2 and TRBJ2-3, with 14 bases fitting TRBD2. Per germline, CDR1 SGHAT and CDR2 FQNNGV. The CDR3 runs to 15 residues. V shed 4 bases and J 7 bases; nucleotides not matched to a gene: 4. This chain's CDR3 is CASSSTSGGAYTQYF. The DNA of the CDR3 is TGTGCCAGCAGCTCGACTAGCGGGGGGGCCTATACGCAGTATTTT.